The clone carrying this T cell receptor beta chain was detected ten times or more. Antigen: not known. TCRdb ran MiXCR on the 5' RACE reads and lists one entry per CDR3 protein. Of roughly 220,000 distinct CDR3 sequences listed, approximately 20% are singletons. The data were taken from a study of CD8 T cells in ankylosing spondylitis. Trimming took 0 bases from V and 4 from J, leaving 13 bases between them. The CDR3 is 14 residues long. CDR1 and CDR2 (germline): DFQATT, SNEGSKA (reference sequence). Whole-study results and caveats: A TCR beta motif of seven or eight highly homologous variants appeared characteristic of ankylosing spondylitis blood.

This rearrangement joins TRBV20-1 to TRBJ2-7; D not certain. The clonotype was recovered from a male donor with ankylosing spondylitis. The sequenced sample was blood, either unsorted or a sorted T cell fraction (not recorded which). CDR3 amino acids: CSARDRSSSYEQYF. The CDR3 DNA reads as TGCAGTGCTAGAGATCGGAGCTCATCGTACGAGCAGTACTTC.